This T cell receptor (beta chain) was observed in a study of cytomegalovirus exposure and HLA in healthy donors. Study findings and constraints: Analyzed later, association rates of TCRs varied across HLA loci, with DRB1 most and HLA-C fewest. Reported performance of the classifier showed diagnosis of cytomegalovirus status with high specificity and sensitivity. Highly shared variants forming one cluster were likely a sequencing artifact.

PCR was performed using 60 Vbeta and 13 Jbeta primers. Repertoires were generated with immunoSEQ multiplex PCR, while TCRdb's copy carries only in-frame clones and drops some. The sample shows about 150,000 clones, more than 55% of them seen only once. A note on this clone: Its antigen is unknown.

Unmatched junction bases numbered 8, after V lost 4 bases and J lost 0 bases. This CDR3 has 16 residues. The germline gives CDR1 SGHDT, CDR2 YYEEEE. It was healthy bone marrow donors who served as donors. The sequencing input was PBMCs. This clonotype was obtained from an older woman in good health and CMV-seronegative. This rearrangement joins TRBV5-6 to TRBJ1-2; 8 bases match TRBD1. The CDR3 DNA is TGTGCCAGCAGCGAGGGGACAGGACTGGCTAACTATGGCTACACCTTC. It encodes CASSEGTGLANYGYTF.